One and the same sample provided the 5 T cell receptor beta chains below, sequenced in a study of graft-versus-host responses after intestinal transplantation. Some clones are missing from TCRdb's copy, which holds only in-frame ones; the method was immunoSEQ multiplex PCR. The sample lists nearly 25,000 clones, 35% to 50% occurring once. The sequencing here drew on alloreactive CD4+ T cells from a mixed lymphocyte reaction culture, taken before intestinal transplant. Specified subset: CFSE-low proliferating T cells sorted from roughly six-day pre-transplant mixed lymphocyte reaction (GvH or HvG direction). These receptor sequences come from a human patient who received an intestinal transplant.

V and J are TRBV6-1 and TRBJ2-7, with D possibly being TRBD2 (5 bases). CDR1 MNHNS and CDR2 SASEGT come from the germline V gene. V was cut by 5 bases and J by 2 bases, with 13 bases left in between. The CDR3 sequence is 14 residues long. In DNA, the CDR3 is TGTGCCAGCAGTCAGCGGACGGTGACCTACGAGCAGTACTTC. Amino acids: CASSQRTVTYEQYF.

This rearrangement joins TRBV19 to TRBJ2-3; TRBD2 matches 10 bases. The germline V gene encodes CDR1 LNHDA and CDR2 SQIVND (reference sequence). The CDR3 is made up of 16 amino acids. The V and J ends lost 2 bases and 5 bases, in that order; junction bases with no gene match: 7. The CDR3 DNA follows: TGTGCCAGTAGTATAAGCAGCGGGAGGGCCAGAGATACGCAGTATTTT. Its translation is CASSISSGRARDTQYF.

This clone came up a few times. V and J are TRBV4-1 and TRBJ1-1; 9 bases fit TRBD1. The CDR3 runs to 18 residues. V dropped 3 bases and J dropped 1; count of bases not matched to a gene: 12. Germline CDR1 and CDR2: MGHRA and YSYEKL. The CDR3 nucleotides read TGCGCCAGCAGCCACACCCGGGACAGGGCCTCCACGAACACTGAAGCTTTCTTT. Translation gives CASSHTRDRASTNTEAFF.

The V gene is TRBV25-1, the J gene TRBJ1-3; D is ambiguous. CDR1 and CDR2 from the germline V gene are MGHDK and SYGVNS. Trimming removed 3 bases at V and 5 bases at J, with 11 bases between. The CDR3 consists of 14 residues. The CDR3 sequence is CASSDYSRRNTIYF. The DNA for the CDR3 is TGTGCCAGCAGTGACTATTCCCGTAGAAACACCATATATTTT.

This clone is deemed medium-sized. The chain employs TRBV5-6 and TRBJ1-2, with a tentative D call TRBD1 (6 bases). Germline V gene sequence: CDR1 SGHDT, CDR2 YYEEEE. The CDR3 is made up of 14 amino acids. With 2 bases removed from V and 4 bases from J, the gap between germline ends came to 12 bases. The DNA of the CDR3 is TGTGCCAGCAGCTTTATAGGACAGCCCTATGGCTACACCTTC. Protein sequence: CASSFIGQPYGYTF.